This note documents a single T cell receptor (beta chain) sequence. The data derive from a study of blood T cell repertoires in COVID-19. About the study: Sites in the United States, Italy and Spain provided acute and convalescent COVID-19 samples. From T cells, B-cell-depleted T cells, or PBMCs came the material, which was cDNA or gDNA.

Original data processing: Reference gene primers were amplified, and this amplification served to estimate nucleated cell counts. TCRdb's copy holds only in-frame clones and misses some; the assay was immunoSEQ multiplex PCR. That table furnishes V, J and clone size, whereas the DNA furnished D and trimming. The top ten clones hold about 2.4% of a sample with 200,000 or so clones, about four fifths of them seen once. This receptor was obtained from a woman aged 60-75 years with acute or convalescent COVID-19. The specimen sequenced was peripheral blood.

The DNA for the CDR3 is TGCAGCGTTGATACGCGAAATGGCTACACCTTC. Protein: CSVDTRNGYTF. The V and J genes are TRBV29-1 and TRBJ1-2; D remains unclear. V lost 3 bases to trimming and J lost 6 bases, with 8 bases between them. Germline loops: CDR1 SQVTM, CDR2 ANQGSEA. The CDR3 totals 11 residues. The whole variable domain, remainder taken from reference TRBV29-1 and TRBJ1-2, is SAVISQKPSRDICQRGTSLTIQCQVDSQVTMMFWYRQQPGQSLTLIATANQGSEATYESGFVIDKFPISRPNLTFSTLTVSNMSPEDSSIYLCSVDTRNGYTFGSGTRLTVV.